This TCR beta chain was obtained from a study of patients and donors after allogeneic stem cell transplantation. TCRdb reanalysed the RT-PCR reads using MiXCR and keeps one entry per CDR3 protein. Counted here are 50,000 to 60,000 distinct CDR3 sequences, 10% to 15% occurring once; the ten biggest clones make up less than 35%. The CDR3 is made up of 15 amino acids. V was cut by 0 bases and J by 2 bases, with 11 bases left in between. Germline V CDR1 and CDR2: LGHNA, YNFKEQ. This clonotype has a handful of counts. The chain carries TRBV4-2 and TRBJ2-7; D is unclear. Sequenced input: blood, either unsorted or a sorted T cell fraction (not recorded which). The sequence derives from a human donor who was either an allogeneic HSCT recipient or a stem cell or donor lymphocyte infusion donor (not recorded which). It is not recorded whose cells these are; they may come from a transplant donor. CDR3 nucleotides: TGTGCCAGCAGCCAAGAAGAGGTCTCTACCTACGAGCAGTACTTC. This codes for CASSQEEVSTYEQYF.